This entry concerns a single T cell receptor (beta chain). Antigen unknown. MiXCR, applied by TCRdb to the 5' RACE reads, yields one record per CDR3 protein. The sample includes tens of thousands of distinct CDR3 sequences, roughly 8.8% of them seen just once. This sample is part of a study of early T cells in non-severe SARS-CoV-2 infection. Study conclusions and caveats: VDJdb matches were skewed toward anti-spike CD8 T cell responses.

The germline CDR1 and CDR2 sequences are PRHDT and FYEKMQ (reference sequence). This CDR3 contains 15 residues. After removal of 3 bases from V and 3 bases from J, the junction contained 5 bases not matched to a gene. The V call is TRBV13, the J call TRBJ2-5, with 9 bases that match TRBD1. This clonotype was obtained from an adult who was a healthcare worker with PCR-confirmed SARS-CoV-2 infection or an uninfected control (not recorded which). The material sequenced was whole blood. The CDR3 DNA sequence: TGTGCCAGCAGCTTTACAGGGGGCGCGGAAGAGACCCAGTACTTC. This gives the protein CASSFTGGAEETQYF.